This T cell receptor (beta chain) originates from a study of T-cell memory formation after mild COVID-19. Whole-study context: Largely donor-specific sequence clusters came from a couple of donors. Whole-study results and caveats: The SARS-CoV-2 specificity of second-wave clones reaching peak at day 37 remained unverified. Contracting CD4+ clones lay largely in CM and EM, with CD8+ ones residing in EMRA.

TCRdb re-derived calls from the 5' RACE reads in MiXCR, one entry per CDR3 protein. The profile covers about 140,000 distinct CDR3 sequences, with 13% to 15% appearing a single time and about 30% taken by the ten largest. The table lists this clonotype with a few counts. Its antigen remains unknown. The V gene lost 4 bases and the J gene lost 8 bases, with 12 bases spanning the gap. The germline V gene has CDR1 DFQATT and CDR2 SNEGSKA (reference sequence). This CDR3 has 12 amino acids. What was sequenced was PBMCs or a T cell subset sorted from them (not recorded which). The V and J genes are TRBV20-1 and TRBJ2-1; no firm D call. This sequence was found in an adult woman who had mild COVID-19 (a few samples of this study predate the infection). Cell type and time point are not known. CDR3 sequence reads: CSAMDEWDEQFF. The CDR3 nucleotides read TGCAGTGCTATGGACGAGTGGGATGAGCAGTTCTTC.